These 8 T cell receptor beta chains were sequenced from one sample in a study of immune evolution from preneoplasia to lung adenocarcinoma. Measured with immunoSEQ multiplex PCR; TCRdb has only the in-frame clones, and not every one. The sample holds about 3,600 clones, 75% to 85% seen once. Sample: FFPE lung adenocarcinoma in situ tissue. The receptors derive from a person aged 55-80 years with lung adenocarcinoma.

V and J are TRBV29-1 and TRBJ2-1; 12 nucleotides line up with TRBD1. The CDR3 is 16 amino acids. The junction had 9 bases not matched to a gene; V was cut back by 7 bases and J by 2 bases. Looked up from germline, CDR1 is SQVTM and CDR2 is ANQGSEA. CDR3 amino acids: CSADPGTGGTYNEQFF. CDR3 bases: TGCAGCGCCGACCCCGGGACAGGGGGCACCTACAATGAGCAGTTCTTC.

The V gene is TRBV6-5, the J gene TRBJ2-2; tentatively, D is TRBD1 (5 bases). Germline-derived CDR1 and CDR2 are MNHEY and SVGAGI. With 2 bases removed from V and 0 bases from J, the gap between germline ends came to 7 bases. CDR3 length equals 15 residues. CDR3: CASSYVRANTGELFF. For the CDR3, the DNA is TGTGCCAGCAGTTACGTCAGGGCGAACACCGGGGAGCTGTTTTTT.

The J gene is TRBJ2-5, the V gene TRBV7-9; 11 positions match TRBD2. V dropped 5 bases and J dropped 9; count of bases not matched to a gene: 11. CDR3 length: 15 residues. CDR1 and CDR2 from the germline V gene are SEHNR and FQNEAQ (reference sequence). The CDR3 nucleotides read TGTGCCAGCAGCCCAAAACTAGCGGGGGACCCCCCCCAGTACTTC. Its protein product is CASSPKLAGDPPQYF.

The chain has TRBV27 and TRBJ1-2, with D perhaps matching TRBD1 (6 bases). Germline CDR1 reads MNHEY; CDR2 reads SMNVEV (reference sequence). Trimming removed 5 bases from V and 6 bases from J, with 19 bases in between. The CDR3 contains 15 residues. CDR3 coding DNA: TGTGCCAGCAGTCTCCGGAGGGACGGACAGAATGGCTACACCTTC. Protein sequence: CASSLRRDGQNGYTF.

This chain joins TRBV18 and TRBJ2-2, with a tentative D call TRBD1 (6 bases). Germline V CDR1 and CDR2: KGHSH, LQKENI. The V end lost 3 bases, the J end lost 3 bases, and 8 bases lay between the germline ends. CDR3 length equals 14 residues. CDR3 protein: CASSPPGDTGELFF. The CDR3 coding sequence is TGTGCCAGCTCACCCCCAGGGGACACCGGGGAGCTGTTTTTT.

The J gene is TRBJ2-3, the V gene TRBV28; 9 nucleotides line up with TRBD1. J was trimmed by 1 base and V by 11 bases; bases with no gene match: 4. There are 13 residues in the CDR3. CDR1 MDHEN and CDR2 SYDVKM come from the germline V gene. This chain's CDR3 is CAVRQGGTDTQYF. The CDR3 nucleotides are TGTGCCGTCCGACAGGGGGGCACAGATACGCAGTATTTT.

This clone occurred a few times. CDR3 DNA: TGTGCCAGCAATAGCCCCTCGGGGACAGGAAGCAATAGCAATCAGCCCCAGCATTTT. Translation: CASNSPSGTGSNSNQPQHF. The rearrangement links TRBV28 to TRBJ1-5, with 8 bases aligning to TRBD1. The germline CDR1 and CDR2 sequences are MDHEN and SYDVKM. The CDR3 is 19 residues long. The J segment lost 0 bases and the V segment lost 7 bases, leaving 17 bases of the junction unmatched.

In this sample, this clone turned up once. The V gene is TRBV27, the J gene TRBJ1-2; D unresolved. Germline CDR1 MNHEY, CDR2 SMNVEV (reference sequence). CDR3 length: 15 residues. Trimming removed 11 bases at V and 3 bases at J, with 22 bases between. CDR3 bases: TGTGCCCGAAGGTGGCCCTGGACGTCCGACTATGGCTACACCTTC. This encodes CARRWPWTSDYGYTF.